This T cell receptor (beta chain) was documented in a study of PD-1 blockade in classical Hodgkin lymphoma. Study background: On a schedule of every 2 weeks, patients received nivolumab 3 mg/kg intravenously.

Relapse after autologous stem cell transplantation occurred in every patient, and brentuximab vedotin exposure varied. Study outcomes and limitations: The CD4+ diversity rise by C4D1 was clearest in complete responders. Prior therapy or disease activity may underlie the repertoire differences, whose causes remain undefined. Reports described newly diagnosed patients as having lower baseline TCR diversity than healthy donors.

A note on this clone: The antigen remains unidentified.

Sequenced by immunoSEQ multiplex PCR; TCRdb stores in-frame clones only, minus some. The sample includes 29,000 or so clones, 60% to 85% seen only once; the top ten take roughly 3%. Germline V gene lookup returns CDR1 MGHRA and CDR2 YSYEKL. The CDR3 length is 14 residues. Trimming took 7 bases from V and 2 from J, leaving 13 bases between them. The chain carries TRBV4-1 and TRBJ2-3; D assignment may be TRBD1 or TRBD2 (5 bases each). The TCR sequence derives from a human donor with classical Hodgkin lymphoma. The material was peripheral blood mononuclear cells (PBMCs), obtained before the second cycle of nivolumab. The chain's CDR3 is CASNAGSPTDTQYF. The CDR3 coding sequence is TGCGCCAGCAATGCAGGGAGTCCCACAGATACGCAGTATTTT.